This TCR beta chain was obtained from a study of blood T cell repertoires in COVID-19. TCRdb's copy holds only in-frame clones and misses some; the assay was immunoSEQ multiplex PCR. The sample lists around 220,000 clones, about 82% occurring once. CDR3 length equals 16 residues. The J segment lost 8 bases and the V segment lost 2 bases, leaving 12 bases of the junction unmatched. Germline CDR1 and CDR2: GTSNPN and SVGIG (reference sequence). Sequenced sample: peripheral blood. The receptor's source is a woman older than 75 with acute or convalescent COVID-19. This chain joins TRBV30 and TRBJ2-1; 10 bases match TRBD2. CDR3 residues: CAWSHGGASGGDEQFF. The CDR3 DNA follows: TGTGCCTGGAGTCACGGGGGGGCTAGCGGGGGCGATGAGCAGTTCTTC.